The rows below give T cell receptor beta chains drawn from one sample of a study of OX40 agonist ivuxolimab in advanced cancers. The data were produced by immunoSEQ multiplex PCR, yet TCRdb's version contains in-frame clones alone and is incomplete. The data contain approximately 60,000 clones, more than 80% of them singletons. Sequenced material: CD4+ or CD8+ T cells sorted from blood, taken in a trial of the OX40 agonist ivuxolimab. Source of these receptors: an adult with an advanced solid tumor such as melanoma, head and neck, liver or kidney cancer. Each CDR3 is given with its conserved first and last residue. The order of the fields is clone size, D gene, V gene, J gene, CDR3 DNA, CDR3 protein. D genes are given only for firm matches. Rows may omit the clone size; those that give it use once, few, many or a size class.

NA	NA	TRBV4-1	TRBJ1-4	TGCGCCAGCAGCCCGGGCGAAAAACTGTTTTTT	CASSPGEKLFF
NA	TRBD1	TRBV6-1	TRBJ1-5	TGTGCCAGCAGTGATGCGGACAGGAATAATCAGCCCCAGCATTTT	CASSDADRNNQPQHF
once	TRBD2	TRBV5-5	TRBJ2-5	TGTGCCAGCAGCGCACTCCCCGGGACTAGCGGGAGGGCCACAGAGACCCAGTACTTC	CASSALPGTSGRATETQYF
NA	NA	TRBV10-1	TRBJ1-5	TGCGCCAGCAGCGTCGGGTTGGAGCCCCAGCATTTT	CASSVGLEPQHF
NA	TRBD1	TRBV29-1	TRBJ1-2	TGCAGCGTTGGGAGACAGGGGGCGCGAGGCTACACCTTC	CSVGRQGARGYTF
NA	NA	TRBV2	TRBJ2-2	TGTGCCAGCAGGGGAGCGGGGGAGCTGTTTTTT	CASRGAGELFF
NA	NA	TRBV19	TRBJ2-1	TGTGCCAGTAGTGGGAACAATGAGCAGTTCTTC	CASSGNNEQFF
NA	NA	TRBV9	TRBJ2-2	TGTGCCAGCAGCGTAGAAGGCGGGGAGCTGTTTTTT	CASSVEGGELFF
NA	NA	TRBV9	TRBJ2-7	TGTGCCAGCAGCCGGGACTCCCCCGAGCAGTACTTC	CASSRDSPEQYF
NA	NA	TRBV6-5	TRBJ1-2	TGTGCCAGCAGGGAAAAGGGGGGAAACTATGGCTACACCTTC	CASREKGGNYGYTF
NA	NA	TRBV4-2	TRBJ2-1	TGTGCCAGCAGCCAGGGACCCGTCGCCTACAATGAGCAGTTCTTC	CASSQGPVAYNEQFF
NA	TRBD2	TRBV2	TRBJ2-2	TGTGCCAGCAGTGAGGAGACTAGCGTAAACACCGGGGAGCTGTTTTTT	CASSEETSVNTGELFF
NA	NA	TRBV30	TRBJ1-1	TGTGCCTGGATGGGCGTCGGGACTATGAACACTGAAGCTTTCTTT	CAWMGVGTMNTEAFF
NA	NA	TRBV27	TRBJ1-3	TGTGCCAGCAGTTTAGCAGGGGCTGGAAACACCATATATTTT	CASSLAGAGNTIYF
NA	NA	TRBV7-9	TRBJ2-7	TGTGCCAGCAGCTTACCCGGGGTGATAAGCTCCTACGAGCAGTACTTC	CASSLPGVISSYEQYF
NA	NA	TRBV27	TRBJ1-4	TGTGCCAGCAGCTCCCGGGGGGGCGTCCCTAAACTGTTTTTT	CASSSRGGVPKLFF
NA	NA	TRBV6-1	TRBJ1-2	TGTGCCAGCAGTGATGGTTGGGGTTTCGATGGCTACACCTTC	CASSDGWGFDGYTF
once	NA	TRBV5-1	TRBJ2-1	TGCGCCAGCAGCTTTGTTGGAGGCCGTACACAGTACAATGAGCAGTTCTTC	CASSFVGGRTQYNEQFF
once	TRBD1	TRBV6-1	TRBJ1-5	TGTGCCAGCAGTGTCAGGACAGGGGAAGGAAGTTATAGCAATCAGCCCCAGCATTTT	CASSVRTGEGSYSNQPQHF
once	TRBD1	TRBV27	TRBJ1-6	TGTGCCAGCAGTCGCAGGGACAGCAGAAATTCACCCCTCCACTTT	CASSRRDSRNSPLHF
NA	NA	TRBV5-1	TRBJ2-2	TGCGCCAGCAGCTTAACGATACCGAACACCGGGGAGCTGTTTTTT	CASSLTIPNTGELFF
NA	TRBD1	TRBV6-1	TRBJ1-5	TGTGCCAGCAGTGAAGAGACAGGGATCAATCAGCCCCAGCATTTT	CASSEETGINQPQHF
NA	NA	TRBV7-9	TRBJ1-5	TGTGCCAGCAGCTTAGCGGGCGACAGCCCAAATCAGCCCCAGCATTTT	CASSLAGDSPNQPQHF
NA	NA	TRBV15	TRBJ2-5	TGTGCCACCAGCAGTCGAGGGGGAGAGGAGACCCAGTACTTC	CATSSRGGEETQYF
NA	TRBD2	TRBV28	TRBJ2-7	TGTGCCAGCAATTACCCGGGACTAGGCTCCTACGAGCAGTACTTC	CASNYPGLGSYEQYF
NA	NA	TRBV9	TRBJ1-1	TGTGCCAGCAGCGCAGGGGTTACTGAAGCTTTCTTT	CASSAGVTEAFF
once	TRBD1	TRBV27	TRBJ2-7	TGTGCCAGCAGCTCGACAGGGGTCTACGAGCAGTACTTC	CASSSTGVYEQYF
NA	NA	TRBV9	TRBJ2-1	TGTGCCAGCGGGAGACAGACCTACAATGAGCAGTTCTTC	CASGRQTYNEQFF
NA	NA	TRBV5-4	TRBJ2-1	TGTGCCAGCAGCCCTGGCAATGAGCAGTTCTTC	CASSPGNEQFF
NA	TRBD2	TRBV27	TRBJ2-1	TGTGCCAGCAGCCATGGACTAGGCTCCTACAATGAGCAGTTCTTC	CASSHGLGSYNEQFF
few	TRBD2	TRBV2	TRBJ2-1	TGTGCCAGCCTCGGGACTAGCGGCTCGAGGGATGAGCAGTTCTTC	CASLGTSGSRDEQFF
NA	NA	TRBV19	TRBJ2-7	TGTGCCAGTAGTATGATCTGGGCCTACGAGCAGTACTTC	CASSMIWAYEQYF
NA	TRBD1	TRBV28	TRBJ1-5	TGTGCCAGCAGTCCCAGGGACAGCCAGAATCAGCCCCAGCATTTT	CASSPRDSQNQPQHF
NA	TRBD1	TRBV2	TRBJ2-7	TGTGCCAGCAACGTCGGGACAGGCGCAAGACCATCCTACGAGCAGTACTTC	CASNVGTGARPSYEQYF
NA	NA	TRBV14	TRBJ2-7	TGTGCCAGCAGCCTGGTGAGCTCCTACGAGCAGTACTTC	CASSLVSSYEQYF
NA	NA	TRBV27	TRBJ2-7	TGTGCCAGCAGTCTAGGCGTCCACGTCGAGCAGTACTTC	CASSLGVHVEQYF
NA	NA	TRBV6-1	TRBJ1-5	TGTGCCAGCGTGACAGGCAATCAGCCCCAGCATTTT	CASVTGNQPQHF
NA	TRBD1	TRBV7-6	TRBJ2-7	TGTGCCAGCAGCTTGTACAGGGGATACGAGCAGTACTTC	CASSLYRGYEQYF
NA	NA	TRBV4-2	TRBJ2-7	TGTGCCAGCAGCCAAGTGGTTAGCGGAACCTACGAGCAGTACTTC	CASSQVVSGTYEQYF
once	NA	TRBV11-2	TRBJ2-2	TGTGCCAGCAGCCCCCGACCGTTCACCGGGGAGCTGTTTTTT	CASSPRPFTGELFF
NA	NA	TRBV29-1	TRBJ2-7	TGCAGCGCCCGTCCAGCGCAGACCTACGAGCAGTACTTC	CSARPAQTYEQYF
NA	TRBD1	TRBV4-1	TRBJ2-7	TGCGCCAGCAGCCAATCGGACAGGGGGTCCTACGAGCAGTACTTC	CASSQSDRGSYEQYF
NA	NA	TRBV9	TRBJ2-1	TGTGCCAGCAGCGTAACAGGGAGAATCGATGAGCAGTTCTTC	CASSVTGRIDEQFF
once	NA	TRBV7-3	TRBJ2-3	TGTGCCAGCAGCTTAACCGGAGGCACAGATACGCAGTATTTT	CASSLTGGTDTQYF
NA	NA	TRBV6-6	TRBJ2-7	TGTGCCAGCAGTTACTCCCACGAGCAGTACTTC	CASSYSHEQYF